The following is a T cell receptor (beta chain) sequence with its context. As yet, its antigen is unknown. The sample originates from a study of cytomegalovirus exposure and HLA in healthy donors. Study-wide results and limits: Within an earlier analysis, most TCR beta V segments proved productive either about 87% or about 30% of the time.

60 Vbeta and 13 Jbeta primers were used in PCR. Clones were read by immunoSEQ multiplex PCR, and TCRdb kept only the in-frame ones, dropping some. The sample has approximately 170,000 clones, around 85% seen once. Trimming removed 1 base from V and 5 bases from J; junction bases left unmatched: 7. Germline V gene lookup returns CDR1 MGHRA and CDR2 YSYEKL. There are 15 residues in the CDR3. This clonotype was sampled from a human donor in good health. The specimen sequenced was PBMCs. V and J are TRBV4-1 and TRBJ2-5; 7 bases map to TRBD2. Here the CDR3 DNA reads TGCGCCAGCAGCCAAGGGTCGGGGGGTGGGGAGACCCAGTACTTC. Its protein is CASSQGSGGGETQYF.